The source of this TCR beta chain is a study of response to subunit inactivated influenza vaccine listed by TCRdb under 2018. Notes on the research overall: Deep quantitative T cell receptor repertoire profiling was used in the study to track responses to a trivalent subunit inactivated influenza vaccine.

CDR1 is given as GTSNPN and CDR2 as SVGIG, both from the germline V gene (reference sequence). From the cysteine up to the phenylalanine, the CDR3 has a length of 15 residues. Of all the DNA, just the CDR3 is kept, 45 bases in frame from base 1. Relative to germline, V is missing 3 bases and J is missing 0 bases, with 8 bases of the junction outside any gene match. A word on this clonotype: Its antigen remains undetermined. No clone much larger than this one lies a single base away; base qualities are absent.

Study-wide findings and limitations: It was suggested by the authors that each seasonal influenza vaccination may recruit only a limited number of new T cells.

The library was generated by RT-PCR. Instrument used: Illumina HiSeq 2500. Using fastp trimming at Q25 and MiXCR clonotype assembly, TCRdb reanalyzed the public sequencing data and kept in-frame beta chains. Every CDR3 protein is listed once, alongside the most common genes and DNA of its rows. The sample has hundreds of thousands of distinct CDR3 sequences on record, about 25% of them singletons. The ten largest clones represent 1.5% to 2% of the sample. Sample: CD4+ T cells sorted from PBMCs, taken roughly 5 days after vaccination. The chain couples TRBV30 to TRBJ2-7, and 7 junction bases match TRBD2. This clonotype was obtained from a man in his fifties or sixties who received an inactivated influenza vaccine. Donor details come from another sample of the same person, matched by shared clones. The CDR3 is CAWSLSGALSYEQYF. The nucleotides are TGTGCCTGGAGCCTAAGCGGGGCCCTCTCCTACGAGCAGTACTTC. The entire variable domain, with the stretches around the CDR3 drawn from the reference TRBV30 and TRBJ2-7 proteins, is SQTIHQWPATLVQPVGSPLSLECTVEGTSNPNLYWYRQAAGRGLQLLFYSVGIGQISSEVPQNLSASRPQDRQFILSSKKLLLSDSGFYLCAWSLSGALSYEQYFGPGTRLTVT.